The present T cell receptor beta chain was sequenced within a study of shared clonotypes between healthy human individuals. Regarding this clone: Other DNA sequences within the sample encode an identical CDR3.

CDR3 length: 14 residues. V gave up 4 bases and J gave up 5 bases, with 15 bases separating them. Germline V CDR1 and CDR2: SGHNT, YYREEE (reference sequence). Profiled with immunoSEQ multiplex PCR; TCRdb holds only in-frame clones, not every one. There are more than 2,000,000 clones in the sample; approximately 90% occur only once, and over 0.12% lies in the top ten. The sequence was obtained from a man between 18 and 35 years old in good health. This chain connects TRBV5-4 to TRBJ2-5, with D tentatively TRBD1 or TRBD2 (5 bases each). The sample was naive CD4+ T cells sorted from blood. Subset described: CD45RA+ positively selected. As DNA, the CDR3 is TGTGCCAGCAGCCCCTCAGGCAGGGAGGAGACCCAGTACTTC. Translating gives CASSPSGREETQYF.